This is a list of T cell receptor beta chains from one sample in a study of cytomegalovirus exposure and HLA in healthy donors. Generated by immunoSEQ multiplex PCR, the TCRdb table keeps only in-frame clones and is missing some. The sample lists some 180,000 clones, roughly 80% occurring once. Material: PBMCs. All receptors derive from a woman aged 30 to 39 in good health and CMV-seronegative. CDR3s include the opening cysteine and the closing phenylalanine or tryptophan. The order of the fields is CDR3 DNA, CDR3 protein, V gene, clone size, J gene, D gene. The D gene is left open where the match is weak. Clone size appears in some rows only: once, few, many, or a class for an expanded clone.

DNA: TGTGCCACCAGCAGATATCGACTAGCGGGGGGTTCCTTCTCTGGGGCCAACGTCCTGACTTTC; CDR3: CATSRYRLAGGSFSGANVLTF; V: TRBV15; size: few; J: TRBJ2-6; D: TRBD2
DNA: TGCGCCAGCAGCCAAGATCTACACCCTCGGGACGAGCAGTACTTC; CDR3: CASSQDLHPRDEQYF; V: TRBV4-1; size: -; J: TRBJ2-7; D: -
DNA: TGTGCCAGCAGCTTTGTGGGCGGGGAGACCCAGTACTTC; CDR3: CASSFVGGETQYF; V: TRBV5-4; size: -; J: TRBJ2-5; D: -
DNA: TGTTCCAGCAGCCCTCCCTCCTACGAGCAGTACTTC; CDR3: CSSSPPSYEQYF; V: TRBV7-9; size: -; J: TRBJ2-7; D: -
DNA: TGTGCCAGCCGGCGGGAGGATACGCAGTATTTT; CDR3: CASRREDTQYF; V: TRBV2; size: -; J: TRBJ2-3; D: TRBD2
DNA: TGTGCCAGCAGTGAAGGCGGGCATCAGCCCCAGCATTTT; CDR3: CASSEGGHQPQHF; V: TRBV6-1; size: -; J: TRBJ1-5; D: -
DNA: TGTGCCAGCAGGGAAACTAGCGGGAGGGTTTACGAGCAGTACTTC; CDR3: CASRETSGRVYEQYF; V: TRBV2; size: few; J: TRBJ2-7; D: TRBD2
DNA: TGTGCCAGCAGTTTCGGGCCGGGGGGGACAGATACGCAGTATTTT; CDR3: CASSFGPGGTDTQYF; V: TRBV27; size: -; J: TRBJ2-3; D: TRBD2
DNA: TGTGCCAGCAGCCCTCCCGGAGAGACCCAGTACTTC; CDR3: CASSPPGETQYF; V: TRBV6-5; size: -; J: TRBJ2-5; D: -
DNA: TGTGCCAGTAGTATTCGGCAGGGGTCCTACGAGCAGTACTTC; CDR3: CASSIRQGSYEQYF; V: TRBV19; size: -; J: TRBJ2-7; D: -
DNA: TGTGCCACCACACCGACCAGCGACTATGGCTACACCTTC; CDR3: CATTPTSDYGYTF; V: TRBV19; size: -; J: TRBJ1-2; D: -
DNA: TGTGCCAGCAGCGACCGGGACAGGGGAGACCCCTATAATTCACCCCTCCACTTT; CDR3: CASSDRDRGDPYNSPLHF; V: TRBV7-8; size: -; J: TRBJ1-6; D: TRBD1
DNA: TGTGCCAGCAGCCCCGCCAGGGCCTACGAGCAGTACTTC; CDR3: CASSPARAYEQYF; V: TRBV11-2; size: -; J: TRBJ2-7; D: -
DNA: TGTGCCAGCAGCTTAGAATACGGGGGGGCGTCACAAGAGACCCAGTACTTC; CDR3: CASSLEYGGASQETQYF; V: TRBV7-8; size: -; J: TRBJ2-5; D: TRBD2
DNA: TGTGCCAGCAGTGAGACAGTGTTCTCCTATGGCTACACCTTC; CDR3: CASSETVFSYGYTF; V: TRBV2; size: -; J: TRBJ1-2; D: -
DNA: TGCAGCGTTGAAGCCCCCGGGCGGCGGGGAAGGGAGCAGTACTTC; CDR3: CSVEAPGRRGREQYF; V: TRBV29-1; size: -; J: TRBJ2-7; D: -
DNA: TGTGCCAGCAGTTTATGGGCCCAACCGGGTGAGCAGTTCTTC; CDR3: CASSLWAQPGEQFF; V: TRBV28; size: -; J: TRBJ2-1; D: -
DNA: TGCGCCAGCTCAGGCCCGACTAGCGGGAGAGGCACAGATACGCAGTATTTT; CDR3: CASSGPTSGRGTDTQYF; V: TRBV5-1; size: -; J: TRBJ2-3; D: TRBD2